A selection of T cell receptor beta chains follows, all from one sample in a study of vaccination effects on CD4 cells after COVID-19. The data were produced by immunoSEQ multiplex PCR, yet TCRdb's version contains in-frame clones alone and is incomplete. The top ten clones hold approximately 13% of a sample with 20,000 to 25,000 clones, under 75% of them seen once. The antigens for these receptors are not known. The specimen was CD4+ T cells from PBMCs cultured with HCoV-OC43 spike peptides, collected before COVID-19 vaccination. The source of these receptors is a human donor who received a COVID-19 vaccine. CDR3s include the opening cysteine and the closing phenylalanine or tryptophan. A D gene is named only where the DNA matches it firmly. Where a row states a size, it is once, few, many or the class of an expanded clone; other rows omit it.

v_call: TRBV4-1; j_call: TRBJ2-7; clone_size: NA; d_call: NA; cdr3_aa: CASSQFLAGARYEQYF; cdr3_nt: TGCGCCAGCAGCCAATTTCTGGCGGGGGCCCGCTACGAGCAGTACTTC
v_call: TRBV5-1; j_call: TRBJ2-5; clone_size: NA; d_call: TRBD2; cdr3_aa: CASSDWSSSGVGETQYF; cdr3_nt: TGCGCCAGCAGTGATTGGTCGTCTAGCGGGGTGGGAGAGACCCAGTACTTC
v_call: TRBV6-6; j_call: TRBJ1-3; clone_size: NA; d_call: NA; cdr3_aa: CASRDGPSSNTIYF; cdr3_nt: TGTGCCAGCAGAGACGGGCCTTCTTCGAACACCATATATTTT
v_call: TRBV7-2; j_call: TRBJ2-3; clone_size: NA; d_call: TRBD2; cdr3_aa: CASSWRAGDTDTQYF; cdr3_nt: TGTGCCAGCAGCTGGCGAGCGGGGGACACAGATACGCAGTATTTT
v_call: TRBV3-1/TRBV3-2; j_call: TRBJ1-1; clone_size: NA; d_call: NA; cdr3_aa: CASRSVLANTEAFF; cdr3_nt: TGTGCCAGCAGGTCAGTCCTTGCGAACACTGAAGCTTTCTTT
v_call: TRBV2; j_call: TRBJ1-3; clone_size: NA; d_call: NA; cdr3_aa: CASNSGERNTIYF; cdr3_nt: TGTGCCAGCAATTCAGGGGAGAGAAACACCATATATTTT
v_call: TRBV4-2; j_call: TRBJ2-5; clone_size: NA; d_call: TRBD2; cdr3_aa: CASSQDRGGPETQYF; cdr3_nt: TGTGCCAGCAGCCAAGACCGGGGGGGCCCTGAGACCCAGTACTTC
v_call: TRBV9; j_call: TRBJ1-6; clone_size: NA; d_call: NA; cdr3_aa: CASSVALENNSPLHF; cdr3_nt: TGTGCCAGCAGCGTAGCTTTGGAGAATAATTCACCCCTCCACTTT
v_call: TRBV5-1; j_call: TRBJ1-4; clone_size: medium-sized; d_call: TRBD1; cdr3_aa: CASSWGQGRNEKLFF; cdr3_nt: TGCGCCAGCAGCTGGGGACAGGGGCGAAATGAAAAACTGTTTTTT
v_call: TRBV6-6; j_call: TRBJ2-7; clone_size: NA; d_call: NA; cdr3_aa: CASSYRAGSGTYEQYF; cdr3_nt: TGTGCCAGCAGTTACCGGGCAGGGTCGGGTACCTACGAGCAGTACTTC
v_call: TRBV6-5; j_call: TRBJ2-7; clone_size: NA; d_call: NA; cdr3_aa: CASSKGPYEQYF; cdr3_nt: TGTGCCAGCAGTAAGGGCCCTTACGAGCAGTACTTC
v_call: TRBV10-1; j_call: TRBJ1-2; clone_size: few; d_call: NA; cdr3_aa: CASSEGDSGYTF; cdr3_nt: TGCGCCAGCAGTGAGGGTGACAGTGGCTACACCTTC
v_call: TRBV19; j_call: TRBJ2-5; clone_size: NA; d_call: NA; cdr3_aa: CASSAGWGETQYF; cdr3_nt: TGTGCCAGTAGTGCCGGATGGGGAGAGACCCAGTACTTC
v_call: TRBV12-5; j_call: TRBJ2-7; clone_size: few; d_call: TRBD1; cdr3_aa: CASGPTTGQTNEQYF; cdr3_nt: TGTGCTAGTGGGCCTACAACGGGACAGACGAACGAGCAGTACTTC
v_call: TRBV6-6; j_call: TRBJ1-2; clone_size: NA; d_call: TRBD1; cdr3_aa: CASSLTGNYGYTF; cdr3_nt: TGTGCCAGCAGTTTGACAGGGAACTATGGCTACACCTTC
v_call: TRBV6-5; j_call: TRBJ1-1; clone_size: once; d_call: NA; cdr3_aa: CASSYSIGAEAFF; cdr3_nt: TGTGCCAGCAGTTACTCGATCGGGGCTGAAGCTTTCTTT
v_call: TRBV5-4; j_call: TRBJ2-3; clone_size: NA; d_call: TRBD2; cdr3_aa: CASSLVLAGMEAQYF; cdr3_nt: TGTGCCAGCAGCTTGGTACTAGCGGGAATGGAAGCGCAGTATTTT
v_call: TRBV29-1; j_call: TRBJ2-5; clone_size: once; d_call: NA; cdr3_aa: CSAGDNAQETQYF; cdr3_nt: TGCAGCGCTGGGGACAATGCCCAAGAGACCCAGTACTTC
v_call: TRBV3-1/TRBV3-2; j_call: TRBJ2-2; clone_size: NA; d_call: NA; cdr3_aa: CASSQPQGSNTGELFF; cdr3_nt: TGTGCCAGCAGCCAACCCCAGGGCTCGAACACCGGGGAGCTGTTTTTT
v_call: TRBV19; j_call: TRBJ2-7; clone_size: few; d_call: NA; cdr3_aa: CASSIGGAGTYEQYF; cdr3_nt: TGTGCCAGTAGTATAGGGGGCGCGGGAACCTACGAGCAGTACTTC
v_call: TRBV12-3/TRBV12-4; j_call: TRBJ1-5; clone_size: NA; d_call: NA; cdr3_aa: CASSLTDNQPQHF; cdr3_nt: TGTGCCAGCAGTTTGACCGATAATCAGCCCCAGCATTTT
v_call: TRBV19; j_call: TRBJ1-1; clone_size: NA; d_call: NA; cdr3_aa: CASSGGLPGTEAFF; cdr3_nt: TGTGCCAGTAGTGGGGGACTGCCCGGCACTGAAGCTTTCTTT
v_call: TRBV7-2; j_call: TRBJ2-7; clone_size: NA; d_call: NA; cdr3_aa: CASSPNSPRSSYEQYF; cdr3_nt: TGTGCCAGCAGCCCTAATTCGCCCAGGTCCTCCTACGAGCAGTACTTC
v_call: TRBV19; j_call: TRBJ2-5; clone_size: NA; d_call: TRBD1; cdr3_aa: CASSADRGQETQYF; cdr3_nt: TGTGCCAGTAGTGCGGACAGGGGCCAAGAGACCCAGTACTTC
v_call: TRBV24-1; j_call: TRBJ2-5; clone_size: NA; d_call: TRBD1; cdr3_aa: CATSDFGDRGGEETQYF; cdr3_nt: TGTGCCACCAGTGATTTCGGGGACAGGGGAGGGGAAGAGACCCAGTACTTC
v_call: TRBV3-1/TRBV3-2; j_call: TRBJ2-7; clone_size: medium-sized; d_call: TRBD1; cdr3_aa: CASSQDRTGGFSGEPYEQYF; cdr3_nt: TGTGCCAGCAGCCAAGATCGGACAGGGGGTTTCTCGGGAGAGCCCTACGAGCAGTACTTC
v_call: TRBV11-2; j_call: TRBJ2-5; clone_size: NA; d_call: NA; cdr3_aa: CASSPDRETQYF; cdr3_nt: TGTGCCAGCAGCCCCGACAGGGAGACCCAGTACTTC
v_call: TRBV27; j_call: TRBJ2-5; clone_size: NA; d_call: NA; cdr3_aa: CASRRIRRQREGETQYF; cdr3_nt: TGTGCCAGCAGACGGATCAGACGGCAACGGGAAGGGGAGACCCAGTACTTC
v_call: TRBV29-1; j_call: TRBJ2-3; clone_size: NA; d_call: TRBD1; cdr3_aa: CSVWDRSFTDTQYF; cdr3_nt: TGCAGCGTTTGGGACAGATCCTTCACAGATACGCAGTATTTT
v_call: TRBV7-9; j_call: TRBJ2-5; clone_size: NA; d_call: NA; cdr3_aa: CASSLWYPGTQYF; cdr3_nt: TGTGCCAGCAGCTTATGGTACCCCGGGACCCAGTACTTC
v_call: TRBV6-5; j_call: TRBJ2-7; clone_size: NA; d_call: TRBD1; cdr3_aa: CASSPGTGRYEQYF; cdr3_nt: TGTGCCAGCAGTCCCGGGACAGGAAGGTACGAGCAGTACTTC
v_call: TRBV20-1; j_call: TRBJ2-3; clone_size: NA; d_call: NA; cdr3_aa: CSPASTDTQYF; cdr3_nt: TGCAGTCCCGCCTCCACAGATACGCAGTATTTT
v_call: TRBV27; j_call: TRBJ2-1; clone_size: few; d_call: NA; cdr3_aa: CASSFWSQGGNEQFF; cdr3_nt: TGTGCCAGCAGTTTTTGGAGTCAGGGGGGGAATGAGCAGTTCTTC
v_call: TRBV5-1; j_call: TRBJ2-3; clone_size: NA; d_call: TRBD2; cdr3_aa: CASTGLVNTQYF; cdr3_nt: TGCGCCAGCACGGGACTAGTGAATACGCAGTATTTT
v_call: TRBV5-1; j_call: TRBJ1-2; clone_size: NA; d_call: NA; cdr3_aa: CASSFNAGIDYGYTF; cdr3_nt: TGCGCCAGCAGCTTTAATGCAGGCATAGACTATGGCTACACCTTC
v_call: TRBV28; j_call: TRBJ1-2; clone_size: once; d_call: NA; cdr3_aa: CASSLILLGGVNYGYTF; cdr3_nt: TGTGCCAGCAGTTTAATCCTGCTCGGGGGAGTCAACTATGGCTACACCTTC
v_call: TRBV15; j_call: TRBJ1-2; clone_size: NA; d_call: TRBD1; cdr3_aa: CATRPTGTAPADYGYTF; cdr3_nt: TGTGCCACCAGACCAACCGGGACAGCCCCCGCCGACTATGGCTACACCTTC
v_call: TRBV3-1/TRBV3-2; j_call: TRBJ2-2; clone_size: NA; d_call: TRBD2; cdr3_aa: CATRRTLAEGTGELFF; cdr3_nt: TGTGCCACCCGAAGGACTCTAGCGGAGGGAACCGGGGAGCTGTTTTTT
v_call: TRBV18; j_call: TRBJ1-2; clone_size: NA; d_call: NA; cdr3_aa: CASSPQGDYGYTF; cdr3_nt: TGTGCCAGCTCACCACAGGGAGACTATGGCTACACCTTC
v_call: TRBV5-4; j_call: TRBJ1-2; clone_size: few; d_call: TRBD1; cdr3_aa: CASSRKLDREHGYTF; cdr3_nt: TGTGCCAGCAGCCGCAAGTTGGACAGGGAACATGGCTACACCTTC
v_call: TRBV6-5; j_call: TRBJ2-5; clone_size: NA; d_call: TRBD1; cdr3_aa: CASSPQGVETQYF; cdr3_nt: TGTGCCAGCAGTCCACAGGGGGTAGAGACCCAGTACTTC